This T cell receptor beta chain is from a study of blood T cell repertoires in COVID-19. Study-wide background: COVID-19 samples collected from the United States, Italy and Spain covered acute and convalescent phases. From T cells, B-cell-depleted T cells, or PBMCs came the material, which was cDNA or gDNA.

The germline V gene encodes CDR1 LNHNV and CDR2 YYDKDF (reference sequence). V shed 4 bases, J shed 7 bases, and the junction held 2 bases outside the gene matches. This CDR3 is 12 amino acids long. Source study methods: Reference gene primer amplification yielded estimated nucleated cell counts. Sequencing used immunoSEQ multiplex PCR; TCRdb keeps in-frame clones, though not all of them. V and J calls and clone size come straight from that table; D and trimming were deduced from the DNA. Counted here are approximately 86,000 clones, about 89% occurring once; the ten biggest clones make up roughly 8.9%.

The origin of this receptor is a man aged 50 or older with acute or convalescent COVID-19. V is TRBV15 and J is TRBJ1-2; 8 positions agree with TRBD1. Material for sequencing was peripheral blood. CDR3 residues: CATSIDRGGYTF. The DNA for the CDR3 is TGTGCCACCAGCATCGACAGGGGTGGCTACACCTTC.